This note documents a single TCR beta chain sequence. Patients from Seattle were sampled longitudinally, starting during active infection. This entry is derived from a study of blood T cell repertoires in COVID-19. Study summary: Spain, Italy and the United States supplied samples that represented acute and convalescent COVID-19.

The V end was cut by 4 bases, the J end by 0 bases, with 15 bases between. This CDR3 comprises 16 residues. Original processing methods: Estimates of nucleated cell counts were drawn from the amplification of reference gene primers. The repertoire was sequenced with immunoSEQ multiplex PCR; TCRdb's copy has only in-frame clones and lacks some. The V and J calls and the clone size are those of that table, but D and trimming were determined from the DNA. The repertoire includes 250,000 to 400,000 clones, roughly 88% of them detected once, and under 3% sits in the top ten. The V gene is TRBV23-1, the J gene TRBJ1-1, with a tentative D call TRBD1 (6 bases). TRBV23-1 is noted as an ORF with a role that remains uncertain. The TCR originated in a young woman with COVID-19, enrolled during active disease. Sequenced: peripheral blood. The CDR3: CASSRSGHSMNTEAFF. The CDR3 region has the DNA TGCGCCAGCAGTCGCTCGGGACACTCCATGAACACTGAAGCTTTCTTT.